Following are 9 T cell receptor beta chains from one sample sequenced in a study. TCRdb itself ran the 5' RACE reads through MiXCR, one entry per CDR3 protein. The sample lists about 42,000 distinct CDR3 sequences, around 30% occurring once. Sequencing was carried out using tumor-infiltrating memory CD4+ T cells sorted from the breast tumor. Subset of the sample: memory CD4+ T cells, CD4+CD45RO+CD25-. The receptor set was obtained from a female donor with breast cancer.

The chain links TRBV27 to TRBJ2-3, with a possible D match to TRBD2 (5 bases). V was trimmed by 0 bases and J by 3 bases, leaving 10 bases between them. Looked up from germline, CDR1 is MNHEY and CDR2 is SMNVEV (reference sequence). The CDR3 totals 15 residues. The CDR3 sequence: CASSLSRERTDTQYF. The CDR3, as DNA: TGTGCCAGCAGTTTATCGAGGGAGCGGACAGATACGCAGTATTTT.

On this clonotype itself: Given a much more abundant clone one base away, this may be a read error. The CDR3 end shows no conserved phenylalanine or tryptophan, and so a read error is likely. The chain joins TRBV4-1 to TRBJ1-1; 12 positions match TRBD1. The CDR3 is 16 amino acids. The V gene's germline CDR1 is MGHRA and CDR2 YSYEKL. With V trimmed by 2 bases and J by 6 bases, 7 bases remained unmatched. The CDR3 DNA sequence: TGCGCCAGCAGCCAAACCGGGACAGGGGGCAATTCTGAAGCTTTCCTT. This codes for CASSQTGTGGNSEAFL.

This chain uses TRBV29-1 with TRBJ2-3; D uncertain. CDR3 size: 12 residues. With 0 bases removed from V and 3 bases from J, the gap between germline ends came to 4 bases. Germline V gene lookup returns CDR1 SQVTM and CDR2 ANQGSEA. The CDR3 here is CSVEEGTDTQYF. The CDR3 region has the DNA TGCAGCGTTGAAGAAGGGACAGATACGCAGTATTTT.

The chain is built from TRBV20-1 and TRBJ2-3, with TRBD2 matching 7 bases. The CDR3 is 18 amino acids. The V segment lost 0 bases and the J segment 2 bases; nucleotides outside the gene matches: 14. Germline-derived CDR1 and CDR2 are DFQATT and SNEGSKA (reference sequence). Here the CDR3 reads CSARDPSSGDYFTDTQYF. DNA of the CDR3: TGCAGTGCTAGAGATCCCAGCAGCGGGGACTACTTCACAGATACGCAGTATTTT.

The sample holds a few counts of this clonotype. The V and J genes are TRBV5-1 and TRBJ1-1; D may be TRBD1 (5 bases). This CDR3 comprises 14 residues. Looked up from germline, CDR1 is SGHRS and CDR2 is YFSETQ. Trimming cost V 6 bases and J 5 bases, with 17 bases left between them. The CDR3 region has the DNA TGCGCCAGCACCCTTGGAGGATCAGGGACTGAAGCTTTCTTT. Protein sequence: CASTLGGSGTEAFF.

V gene TRBV11-2 combines with J gene TRBJ1-1; TRBD1 is a possible D gene (6 bases). V lost 5 bases and J lost 2, with 12 bases in between. The germline CDR1 and CDR2 sequences are SGHAT and FQNNGV. CDR3 length equals 14 residues. The CDR3 loop reads CASSRGHSNTEAFF. CDR3 in DNA: TGTGCCAGCAGCAGGGGACACTCCAACACTGAAGCTTTCTTT.

This clonotype was recorded once. V gene TRBV20-1 combines with J gene TRBJ2-2; D is undetermined. Germline values: CDR1 DFQATT, CDR2 SNEGSKA (reference sequence). Trimming removed 4 bases from V and 1 base from J, with 10 bases in between. The CDR3 is 14 residues long. The DNA of the CDR3 is TGCAGTGCTAAGGTGCGACAGAACACCGGGGAGCTGTTTTTT. Its protein product is CSAKVRQNTGELFF.

This clonotype was observed a few times. This chain connects TRBV7-9 to TRBJ1-1; 10 bases are a match to TRBD1. The junction had 7 bases not matched to a gene; V was cut back by 4 bases and J by 8 bases. This CDR3 contains 14 residues. From germline, CDR1 is SEHNR and CDR2 FQNEAQ (reference sequence). CDR3 loop: CASSSWDRGGEAFF. The CDR3 nucleotides read TGTGCCAGCAGCTCTTGGGACAGGGGAGGAGAAGCTTTCTTT.

J is TRBJ2-2 and V is TRBV7-6; 10 bases agree with TRBD1. The CDR3 loop spans 16 amino acids. Germline V gene sequence: CDR1 SGHVS, CDR2 FNYEAQ. Germline trimming cut 4 bases from V and 3 bases from J; bases unmatched to any gene: 5. The CDR3 loop is CASSWDGTGDTGELFF. DNA for the CDR3: TGTGCCAGCAGCTGGGACGGGACAGGGGACACCGGGGAGCTGTTTTTT.